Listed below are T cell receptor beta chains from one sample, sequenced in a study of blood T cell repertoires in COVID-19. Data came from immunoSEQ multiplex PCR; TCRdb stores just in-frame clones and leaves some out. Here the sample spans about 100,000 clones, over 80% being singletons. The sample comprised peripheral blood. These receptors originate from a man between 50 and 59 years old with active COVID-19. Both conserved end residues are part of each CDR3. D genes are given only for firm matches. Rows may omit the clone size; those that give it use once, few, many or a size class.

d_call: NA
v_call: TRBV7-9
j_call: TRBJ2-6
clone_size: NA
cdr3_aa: CASSYSGANVLTF
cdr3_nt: TGTGCCAGCAGCTACTCCGGGGCCAACGTCCTGACTTTC

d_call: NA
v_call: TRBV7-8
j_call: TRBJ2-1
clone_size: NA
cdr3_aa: CASSLWQGSYNEQFF
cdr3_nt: TGTGCCAGCAGCTTATGGCAGGGCTCCTACAATGAGCAGTTCTTC

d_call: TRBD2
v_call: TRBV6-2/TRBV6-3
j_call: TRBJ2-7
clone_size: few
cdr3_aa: CASSYAGLARRAYEQYF
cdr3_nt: TGTGCCAGCAGTTACGCAGGACTAGCAAGGCGGGCCTACGAGCAGTACTTC

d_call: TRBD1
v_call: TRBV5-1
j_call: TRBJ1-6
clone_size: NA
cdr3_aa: CASSLEGTGAPLHF
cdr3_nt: TGCGCCAGCAGCTTGGAAGGTACAGGGGCTCCCCTCCACTTT

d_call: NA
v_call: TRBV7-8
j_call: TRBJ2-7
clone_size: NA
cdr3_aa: CASSLIQGHEQYF
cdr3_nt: TGTGCCAGCAGCTTAATACAGGGCCACGAGCAGTACTTC

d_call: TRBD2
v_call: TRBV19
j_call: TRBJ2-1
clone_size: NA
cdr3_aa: CASKGLAGYNEQFF
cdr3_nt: TGTGCCAGTAAAGGACTAGCGGGGTACAATGAGCAGTTCTTC

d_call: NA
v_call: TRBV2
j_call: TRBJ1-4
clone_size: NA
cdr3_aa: CASGQGTTNEKLFF
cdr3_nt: TGTGCCAGCGGGCAGGGGACAACTAATGAAAAACTGTTTTTT

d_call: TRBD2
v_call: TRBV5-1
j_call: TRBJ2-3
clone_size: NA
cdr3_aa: CASSLRGVSGRGPDTQYF
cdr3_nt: TGCGCCAGCAGCCTCCGGGGGGTTAGCGGGAGAGGCCCAGATACGCAGTATTTT

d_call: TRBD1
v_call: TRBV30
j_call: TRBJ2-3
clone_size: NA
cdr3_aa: CAWRRTGGTDTQYF
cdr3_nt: TGTGCCTGGAGGAGGACAGGGGGCACAGATACGCAGTATTTT

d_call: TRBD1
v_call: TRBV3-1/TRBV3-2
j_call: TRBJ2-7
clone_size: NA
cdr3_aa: CASSPRAGQGHYEQYF
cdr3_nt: TGTGCCAGCAGCCCTCGAGCCGGACAGGGCCACTACGAGCAGTACTTC

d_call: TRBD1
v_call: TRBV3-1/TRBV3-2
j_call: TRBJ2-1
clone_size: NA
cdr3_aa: CASSQAGGPYNEQFF
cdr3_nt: TGTGCCAGCAGCCAAGCAGGGGGCCCCTACAATGAGCAGTTCTTC

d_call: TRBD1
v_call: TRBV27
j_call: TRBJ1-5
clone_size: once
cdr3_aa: CASSLRTGISQPQHF
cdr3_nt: TGTGCCAGCAGTTTAAGGACAGGGATCTCCCAGCCCCAGCATTTT

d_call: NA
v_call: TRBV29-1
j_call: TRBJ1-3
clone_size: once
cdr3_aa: CSVSGFSSGNTIYF
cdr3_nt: TGCAGCGTTTCCGGGTTCTCCTCTGGAAACACCATATATTTT

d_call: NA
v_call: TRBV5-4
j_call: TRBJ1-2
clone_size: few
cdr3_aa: CASSLDGEGFGYTF
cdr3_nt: TGTGCCAGCAGCTTGGACGGGGAGGGCTTTGGCTACACCTTC

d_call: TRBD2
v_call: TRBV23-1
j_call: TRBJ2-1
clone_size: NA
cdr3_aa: CASSQSETSGGVNEQFF
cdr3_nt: TGCGCCAGCAGTCAATCGGAGACTAGCGGTGGGGTCAATGAGCAGTTCTTC

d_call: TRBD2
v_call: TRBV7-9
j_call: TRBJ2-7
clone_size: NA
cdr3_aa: CASSPTSGSSYEQYF
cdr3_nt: TGTGCCAGCAGCCCGACTAGCGGGAGCTCCTACGAGCAGTACTTC

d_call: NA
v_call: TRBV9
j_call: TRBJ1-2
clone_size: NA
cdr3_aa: CASSAGDVAAEGGYTF
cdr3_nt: TGTGCCAGCAGCGCGGGGGACGTTGCCGCGGAAGGTGGCTACACCTTC

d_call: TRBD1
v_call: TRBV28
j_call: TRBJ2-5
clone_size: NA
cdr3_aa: CASSFIGQGQETQYF
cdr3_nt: TGTGCCAGCAGTTTCATCGGACAGGGCCAAGAGACCCAGTACTTC

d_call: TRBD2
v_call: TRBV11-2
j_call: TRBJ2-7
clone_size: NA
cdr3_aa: CASSLDPAGSYEQYF
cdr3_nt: TGTGCCAGCAGCTTAGATCCAGCGGGGTCCTACGAGCAGTACTTC

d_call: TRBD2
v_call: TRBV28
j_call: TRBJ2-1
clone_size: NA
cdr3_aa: CASSIEAGAFKQFF
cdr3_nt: TGTGCCAGCAGTATCGAAGCGGGGGCCTTTAAGCAGTTCTTC

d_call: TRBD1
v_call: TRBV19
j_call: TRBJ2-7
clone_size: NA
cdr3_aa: CASSPGQKYEQYF
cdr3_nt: TGTGCCAGTAGCCCGGGACAGAAGTACGAGCAGTACTTC

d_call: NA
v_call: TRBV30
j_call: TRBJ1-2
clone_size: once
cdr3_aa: CAWSVGALGYTF
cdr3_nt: TGTGCCTGGAGTGTAGGGGCCCTTGGGTACACCTTC

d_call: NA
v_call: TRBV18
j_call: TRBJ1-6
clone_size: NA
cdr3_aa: CASSPSGDNSPLHF
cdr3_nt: TGTGCCAGCTCACCCTCGGGGGACAATTCACCCCTCCACTTT

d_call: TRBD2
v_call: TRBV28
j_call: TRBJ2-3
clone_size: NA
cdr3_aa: CASSGGRGRVIDTQYF
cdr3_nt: TGTGCCAGCAGTGGCGGGAGGGGCAGGGTAATAGATACGCAGTATTTT

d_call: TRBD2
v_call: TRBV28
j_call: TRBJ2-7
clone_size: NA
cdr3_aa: CASSIGLAGGPTSYEQYF
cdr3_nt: TGTGCCAGCAGTATTGGACTAGCGGGAGGGCCTACCTCCTACGAGCAGTACTTC

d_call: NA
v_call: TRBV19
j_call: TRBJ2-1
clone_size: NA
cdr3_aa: CASSIFSRDEQFF
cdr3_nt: TGTGCCAGTAGTATTTTCTCTAGAGATGAGCAGTTCTTC

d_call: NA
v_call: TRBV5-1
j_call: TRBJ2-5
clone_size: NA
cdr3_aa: CASSLTGETQYF
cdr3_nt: TGCGCCAGCAGCTTGACAGGGGAGACCCAGTACTTC

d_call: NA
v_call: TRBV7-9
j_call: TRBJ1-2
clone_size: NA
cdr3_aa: CASSLGRPRPQEAYGYTF
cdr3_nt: TGTGCCAGCAGCTTAGGGAGACCTCGACCGCAAGAAGCCTATGGCTACACCTTC

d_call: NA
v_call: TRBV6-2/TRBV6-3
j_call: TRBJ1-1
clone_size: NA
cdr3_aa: CASSYGPRVGTEAFF
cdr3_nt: TGTGCCAGCAGTTATGGGCCCAGGGTCGGGACTGAAGCTTTCTTT

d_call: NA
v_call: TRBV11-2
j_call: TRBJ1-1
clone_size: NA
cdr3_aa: CASSLSGQGPFF
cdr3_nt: TGTGCCAGCAGCTTATCCGGCCAGGGGCCCTTCTTT

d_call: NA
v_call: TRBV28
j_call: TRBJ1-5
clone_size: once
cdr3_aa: CASSIDSIPYSNQPQHF
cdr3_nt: TGTGCCAGCAGTATAGACAGTATACCTTATAGCAATCAGCCCCAGCATTTT

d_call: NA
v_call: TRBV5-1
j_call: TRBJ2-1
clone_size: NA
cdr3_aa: CASSPKAGDDYNEQFF
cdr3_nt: TGCGCCAGCAGCCCGAAAGCAGGGGATGACTACAATGAGCAGTTCTTC

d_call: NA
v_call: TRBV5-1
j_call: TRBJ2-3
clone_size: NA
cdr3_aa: CASSPPPGTDTQYF
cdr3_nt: TGCGCCAGCAGCCCACCCCCCGGGACAGATACGCAGTATTTT

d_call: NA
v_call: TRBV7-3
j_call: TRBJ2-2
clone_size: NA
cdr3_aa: CASSLNQGPDTGELFF
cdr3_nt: TGTGCCAGCAGCTTAAACCAGGGCCCGGACACCGGGGAGCTGTTTTTT

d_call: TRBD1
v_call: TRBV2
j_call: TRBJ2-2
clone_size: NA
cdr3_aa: CASSGTGRNTGELFF
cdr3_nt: TGTGCCAGCAGTGGGACAGGGCGGAACACCGGGGAGCTGTTTTTT

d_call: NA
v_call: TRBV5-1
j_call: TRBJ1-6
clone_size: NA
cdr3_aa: CASSLGAGNNSPLHF
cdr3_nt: TGCGCCAGCAGCTTGGGGGCAGGGAATAATTCACCCCTCCACTTT

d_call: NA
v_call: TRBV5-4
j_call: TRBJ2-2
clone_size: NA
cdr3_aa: CASSTQTSYGELFF
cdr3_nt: TGTGCCAGCAGCACCCAAACTAGCTACGGGGAGCTGTTTTTT

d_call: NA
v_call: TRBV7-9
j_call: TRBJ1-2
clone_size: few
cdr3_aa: CASSSEGYGYTF
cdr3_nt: TGTGCCAGCAGCTCCGAGGGCTATGGCTACACCTTC

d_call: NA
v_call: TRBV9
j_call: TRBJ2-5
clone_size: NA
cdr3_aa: CASTIGPGRQETQYF
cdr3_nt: TGTGCCAGCACTATAGGGCCAGGGCGACAAGAGACCCAGTACTTC

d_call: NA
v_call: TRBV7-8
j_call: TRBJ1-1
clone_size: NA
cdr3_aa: CASSLALAGLNTEAFF
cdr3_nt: TGTGCCAGCAGCTTAGCGCTGGCGGGGTTGAACACTGAAGCTTTCTTT

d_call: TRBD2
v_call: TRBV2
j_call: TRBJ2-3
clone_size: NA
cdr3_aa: CASSVDKAGADTQYF
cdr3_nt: TGTGCCAGCAGTGTGGACAAGGCGGGAGCAGATACGCAGTATTTT

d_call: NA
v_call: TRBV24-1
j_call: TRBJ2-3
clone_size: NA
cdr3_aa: CATSGNEGDTQYF
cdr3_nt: TGTGCCACCAGTGGGAACGAGGGAGATACGCAGTATTTT

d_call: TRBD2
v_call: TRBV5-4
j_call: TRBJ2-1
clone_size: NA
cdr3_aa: CASSATSGVRNEQFF
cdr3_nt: TGTGCCAGCAGCGCGACTAGCGGGGTCAGGAATGAGCAGTTCTTC

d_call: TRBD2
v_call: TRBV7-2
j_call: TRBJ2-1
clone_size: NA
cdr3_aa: CASSLGRGGYNEQFF
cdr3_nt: TGTGCCAGCAGCTTGGGCCGGGGGGGATACAATGAGCAGTTCTTC

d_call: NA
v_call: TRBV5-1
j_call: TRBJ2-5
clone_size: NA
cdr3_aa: CASSLVGGRIETQYF
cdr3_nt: TGCGCCAGCAGCTTGGTCGGGGGAAGAATAGAGACCCAGTACTTC

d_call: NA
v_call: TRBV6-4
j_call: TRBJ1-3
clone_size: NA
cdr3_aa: CARLSNTIYF
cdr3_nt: TGTGCCAGACTCTCGAACACCATATATTTT

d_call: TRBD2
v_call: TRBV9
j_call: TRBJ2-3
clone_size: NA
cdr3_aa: CASSVGGLAGFGDTQYF
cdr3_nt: TGTGCCAGCAGCGTAGGCGGTCTAGCGGGATTCGGAGATACGCAGTATTTT

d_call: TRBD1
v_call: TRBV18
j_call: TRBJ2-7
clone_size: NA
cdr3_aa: CASSPGDRAKSFSYEQYF
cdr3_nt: TGTGCCAGCTCACCGGGAGACAGGGCTAAATCCTTTTCCTACGAGCAGTACTTC

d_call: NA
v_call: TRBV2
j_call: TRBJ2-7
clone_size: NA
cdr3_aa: CASSEEVPGFRGLGAYEQYF
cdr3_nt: TGTGCCAGCAGTGAAGAGGTTCCAGGCTTCAGGGGTCTCGGCGCCTACGAGCAGTACTTC

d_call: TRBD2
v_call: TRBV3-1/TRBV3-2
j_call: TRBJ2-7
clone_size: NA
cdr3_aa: CASSPAGLAVDVEQYF
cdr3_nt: TGTGCCAGCAGCCCCGCCGGACTAGCCGTGGACGTCGAGCAGTACTTC

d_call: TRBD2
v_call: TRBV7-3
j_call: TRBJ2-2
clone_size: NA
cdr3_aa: CASSLSVGGLAGPNAGELFF
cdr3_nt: TGTGCCAGCAGCTTATCAGTAGGGGGGCTAGCGGGCCCTAATGCCGGGGAGCTGTTTTTT

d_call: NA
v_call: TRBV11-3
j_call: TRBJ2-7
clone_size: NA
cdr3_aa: CASSGGGGGEQYF
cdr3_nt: TGTGCCAGCAGCGGAGGAGGGGGGGGCGAGCAGTACTTC

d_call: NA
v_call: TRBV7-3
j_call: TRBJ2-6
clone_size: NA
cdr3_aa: CASSSGGSSGANVLTF
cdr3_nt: TGTGCCAGCAGCTCAGGGGGGAGTTCTGGGGCCAACGTCCTGACTTTC

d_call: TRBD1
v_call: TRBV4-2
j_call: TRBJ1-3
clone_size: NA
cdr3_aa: CASSQDVDRGHGNTIYF
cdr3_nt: TGTGCCAGCAGCCAAGATGTGGACAGGGGGCACGGAAACACCATATATTTT

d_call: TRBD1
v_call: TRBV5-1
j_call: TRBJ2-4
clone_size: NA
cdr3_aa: CASSWDSKNIQYF
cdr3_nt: TGCGCCAGCAGCTGGGACAGCAAAAACATTCAGTACTTC

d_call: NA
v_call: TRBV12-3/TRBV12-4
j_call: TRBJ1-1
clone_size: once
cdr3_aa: CASTPTSDTEAFF
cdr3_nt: TGTGCCAGCACCCCCACTTCCGACACTGAAGCTTTCTTT

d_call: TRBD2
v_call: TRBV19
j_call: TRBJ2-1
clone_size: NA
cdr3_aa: CASRGLAGGEQFF
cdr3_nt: TGTGCCAGTAGGGGACTAGCGGGAGGGGAGCAGTTCTTC

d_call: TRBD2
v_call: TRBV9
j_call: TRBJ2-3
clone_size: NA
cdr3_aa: CASSAPSGGGRSDTQYF
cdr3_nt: TGTGCCAGCAGCGCCCCCTCTGGGGGGGGGAGGTCAGATACGCAGTATTTT

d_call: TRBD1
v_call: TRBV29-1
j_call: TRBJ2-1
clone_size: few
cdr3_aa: CSVATGVGNEQFF
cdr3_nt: TGCAGCGTTGCCACAGGGGTAGGCAATGAGCAGTTCTTC

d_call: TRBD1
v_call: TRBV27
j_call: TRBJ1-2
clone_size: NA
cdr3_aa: CASSIGTGGVYGYTF
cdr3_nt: TGTGCCAGCAGTATCGGGACAGGGGGCGTCTATGGCTACACCTTC